These T cell receptor beta chains were read from a single sample in a study of long-term antiretroviral therapy in people with HIV. The assay was immunoSEQ multiplex PCR, and TCRdb's table has in-frame clones only and misses some. Of fewer than 35,000 clones in the sample, 65% to 90% were seen once. This material consisted of unsorted PBMCs, taken about 3.5 years after starting antiretroviral therapy. Receptor source: a man in his late teens or twenties with HIV. The CDR3 runs from the conserved cysteine through the conserved F or W. Each record gives: D gene, clone size, V gene, J gene, CDR3 DNA, CDR3 protein. D genes are given only for firm matches. Clone size is given for some rows only: seen once, a few or many times, or a class if the clone is expanded.

D: -
size: -
V: TRBV19
J: TRBJ2-1
DNA: TGTGCCAGTAGTATCGGCGGGAAGTCTTCCTACAATGAGCAGTTCTTC
CDR3: CASSIGGKSSYNEQFF

D: TRBD1
size: -
V: TRBV19
J: TRBJ2-7
DNA: TGTGCCAGTAGTTGGACAGGGGGGACCTACGAGCAGTACTTC
CDR3: CASSWTGGTYEQYF

D: -
size: few
V: TRBV27
J: TRBJ1-6
DNA: TGTGCCAGCAGTCACCGGGAGGGATATAATTCACCCCTCCACTTT
CDR3: CASSHREGYNSPLHF

D: -
size: -
V: TRBV6-5
J: TRBJ2-1
DNA: TGTGCCAGCAGTTCCCCCCAGAGGAGGGGGCGTGATAAGCAGTTCTTC
CDR3: CASSSPQRRGRDKQFF

D: TRBD1
size: -
V: TRBV29-1
J: TRBJ1-2
DNA: TGCAGCGTCCGGACAGGGAACTATGGCTACACCTTC
CDR3: CSVRTGNYGYTF

D: TRBD2
size: -
V: TRBV25-1
J: TRBJ2-2
DNA: TGTGCCAGCAGTGAATCTTTTAGCGGGAGGCGAGACACCGGGGAGCTGTTTTTT
CDR3: CASSESFSGRRDTGELFF

D: -
size: once
V: TRBV6-1
J: TRBJ2-4
DNA: TGTGCCAGTTGGGTCCCTGGAAACATTCAGTACTTC
CDR3: CASWVPGNIQYF

D: -
size: -
V: TRBV5-1
J: TRBJ1-1
DNA: TGCGCCAGCAGCTTGGACGGCGCCTTGAACACTGAAGCTTTCTTT
CDR3: CASSLDGALNTEAFF

D: -
size: once
V: TRBV6-5
J: TRBJ2-7
DNA: TGTGCCAGCAGTTACTCGGTGGGGAGTCGCTCCTACGAGCAGTACTTC
CDR3: CASSYSVGSRSYEQYF

D: -
size: -
V: TRBV7-6
J: TRBJ2-5
DNA: TGTGCCAGCAGCCCCGATAACACTAGACAAGAGACCCAGTACTTC
CDR3: CASSPDNTRQETQYF

D: TRBD1
size: -
V: TRBV4-3
J: TRBJ2-7
DNA: TGCGCCAGCAGCCAAACCGCGCAGGGGGTTCGCGAGCAGTACTTC
CDR3: CASSQTAQGVREQYF

D: -
size: -
V: TRBV18
J: TRBJ1-1
DNA: TGTGCCAGCACCGGACAGACGAACACTGAAGCTTTCTTT
CDR3: CASTGQTNTEAFF

D: -
size: few
V: TRBV11-2
J: TRBJ1-1
DNA: TGTGCCAGCAGCTTGGACCTCGATGAAGCTTTCTTT
CDR3: CASSLDLDEAFF

D: -
size: -
V: TRBV11-2
J: TRBJ1-1
DNA: TGTGCCAGCAGCTCTTACAGGGAGAAGTCCACTGAAGCTTTCTTT
CDR3: CASSSYREKSTEAFF

D: -
size: -
V: TRBV2
J: TRBJ1-5
DNA: TGTGCCAGCAGTGAATCGCGGGGTAGCAATCAGCCCCAGCATTTT
CDR3: CASSESRGSNQPQHF

D: TRBD2
size: -
V: TRBV11-2
J: TRBJ2-3
DNA: TGTGCCAGCAGGCCTGTCCCGGGACTAGCGGGCCTGGATACGCAGTATTTT
CDR3: CASRPVPGLAGLDTQYF

D: -
size: few
V: TRBV4-1
J: TRBJ1-2
DNA: TGCGCCAGCAGCCAAAACAGCGGCTATGGCTACACCTTC
CDR3: CASSQNSGYGYTF

D: -
size: -
V: TRBV28
J: TRBJ2-1
DNA: TGTGCCAGCAGTACGCCCGGTGGCCCTCTCGGCGGGGTTTACAATGAGCAGTTCTTC
CDR3: CASSTPGGPLGGVYNEQFF

D: -
size: -
V: TRBV5-4
J: TRBJ1-1
DNA: TGTGCCAGTGGGGAAAGGGTTTATACTGAAGCTTTCTTT
CDR3: CASGERVYTEAFF

D: -
size: few
V: TRBV5-1
J: TRBJ1-4
DNA: TGCGCCAGCAGCCCCTCGGACCGGGGTGAAAAACTGTTTTTT
CDR3: CASSPSDRGEKLFF

D: TRBD2
size: -
V: TRBV18
J: TRBJ2-1
DNA: TGTGCCAGCTCCCTGGGACTAGGGGTCGATGAGCAGTTCTTC
CDR3: CASSLGLGVDEQFF

D: -
size: once
V: TRBV6-1
J: TRBJ2-3
DNA: TGTGCCAGCAGTGAATTTGGCAACGGGGGAGTCACTAGCACAGATACGCAGTATTTT
CDR3: CASSEFGNGGVTSTDTQYF

D: -
size: once
V: TRBV7-6
J: TRBJ2-1
DNA: TGTGCCAGCAGCTTAGCAACCGGGACTCGGGTCTCCTACAATGAGCAGTTCTTC
CDR3: CASSLATGTRVSYNEQFF

D: -
size: -
V: TRBV7-9
J: TRBJ2-5
DNA: TGTGCCAGCAGCCCACTTGCGGGGCACCAGGAGACCCAGTACTTC
CDR3: CASSPLAGHQETQYF

D: -
size: -
V: TRBV28
J: TRBJ2-3
DNA: TGTGCCAGCAGCATTCGGGTACCGGGCGCAGATACGCAGTATTTT
CDR3: CASSIRVPGADTQYF

D: -
size: -
V: TRBV6-1
J: TRBJ1-1
DNA: TGTGCCAGCAGTGTACATAGGGGAGGTTACACTGAAGCTTTCTTT
CDR3: CASSVHRGGYTEAFF

D: -
size: -
V: TRBV9
J: TRBJ1-4
DNA: TGTGCCAGCAGCGTATCGGGGCACGCGGGGGAAAAACTGTTTTTT
CDR3: CASSVSGHAGEKLFF

D: TRBD1
size: -
V: TRBV7-9
J: TRBJ1-1
DNA: TGTGCCAGCAGCTTGGGGGGACAGGGACTGAACACTGAAGCTTTCTTT
CDR3: CASSLGGQGLNTEAFF

D: TRBD1
size: -
V: TRBV19
J: TRBJ2-1
DNA: TGTGCCAGTAGGGACAGGGAAGGGACCTACAATGAGCAGTTCTTC
CDR3: CASRDREGTYNEQFF

D: -
size: -
V: TRBV5-1
J: TRBJ1-6
DNA: TGCGCCAGCAGCTCGGAGGCCGATTATTCACCCCTCCACTTT
CDR3: CASSSEADYSPLHF

D: TRBD1
size: -
V: TRBV7-7
J: TRBJ2-7
DNA: TGTGCCAGCAGCCCAGGACAGGGGGCTTACGAGCAGTACTTC
CDR3: CASSPGQGAYEQYF

D: -
size: -
V: TRBV5-1
J: TRBJ1-4
DNA: TGCGCCAGCAGCTGGGACCGACCCGAAAAACTGTTTTTT
CDR3: CASSWDRPEKLFF

D: -
size: once
V: TRBV5-5
J: TRBJ2-1
DNA: TGTGCCAGCAGCTTAGGCCAGGGGTCCTACAATGAGCAGTTCTTC
CDR3: CASSLGQGSYNEQFF